This T cell receptor (beta chain) was identified in a study of blood T cell repertoires in COVID-19. The wider study: PBMCs, B-cell-depleted T cells, or T cells provided the cDNA or gDNA that made up the material.

Data came from immunoSEQ multiplex PCR; TCRdb stores just in-frame clones and leaves some out. The data show approximately 77,000 clones, with approximately 85% seen just once and roughly 9.6% held by the top ten. Germline V gene data show CDR1 as SGHTA and CDR2 as FQGNSA. The CDR3 sequence is 15 residues long. The V gene end was trimmed by 1 base and the J gene end by 7 bases; junction bases not matched to a gene: 10. The rearrangement links TRBV7-2 to TRBJ2-7, with 7 bases that match TRBD2. The source material was peripheral blood. The sequence derives from a man aged 50 to 60 with COVID-19, enrolled during active disease. The CDR3 DNA follows: TGTGCCAGCAGCTTAGGAGGGAGGGCCCTCTGGGAGCAGTACTTC. Protein product: CASSLGGRALWEQYF.